This T cell receptor (beta chain) comes out of a study of response to subunit inactivated influenza vaccine (dated by TCRdb to 2016 to 2019). Context from the whole study: Deep quantitative profiling of the T cell receptor repertoire was used in the study to follow responses to a trivalent subunit inactivated influenza vaccine.

Findings and caveats that apply to the study as a whole: The authors suggested that each seasonal influenza vaccination may recruit only a limited number of new T cells.

Preparation of the library involved RT-PCR. The data were produced on an Illumina HiSeq 2500. Clones were called with MiXCR by TCRdb after fastp trimmed the public reads at Q25, and only in-frame beta chains were retained. Rows with one shared CDR3 protein collapse into an entry with the most common genes and DNA. The sample profile shows about 540,000 distinct CDR3 sequences; 20% to 25% of them were found once. Approximately 3% of the sample lies in the top ten. The CDR3, cysteine through phenylalanine, is 17 amino acids long. Here the CDR3 DNA is all that survives: 51 bases in frame from base 1. From the germline V gene, CDR1 is SGHAT and CDR2 is FQNNGV. The junction carries 21 bases between V and J, which are trimmed by 5 bases and 2 bases respectively. On this clonotype: Its antigen is currently not known. Per-base qualities were not stored, and no clone one base away is much larger.

The same data also contributed to another study, on T cells expressing NK-cell markers. As the second paper documents: TCR beta cDNA libraries were made by 5'RACE template switching that added a universal primer site and unique molecular identifiers. Seven to nine donors provided sorted CD3+CD56+NKG2C+, CD3+CD56+NKG2C- and CD3+CD56-NKG2C+ T-cell subsets, whose TCR beta-chain repertoires were profiled. Among the eight sequenced donors, only one was HCMV-seronegative, while the other seven were HCMV-seropositive. To restrict sorting to alphabetaTCR-expressing T cells, an anti-gammadeltaTCR antibody was added in several experiments. In roughly six donors, the dominant CD3+CD56+NKG2C+ clonotypes were among the top 10 CD8+ clonotypes and accounted for roughly 1.0-8% of CD8+ T cells. Those dominant clonotypes were again the most abundant among CD3+CD56-NKG2C+ cells in several donors, at roughly 25-60.1%. It remained unclear whether the expanded NKG2C-expressing T cell clones were specific for HCMV antigens. Randomly selected healthy volunteers, three men and five women, were used as the eight sequenced donors. To determine HCMV serostatus, a commercial ELISA kit was used to detect HCMV-specific IgG in serum. Peripheral blood mononuclear cells were isolated from blood by Ficoll density gradient centrifugation. Magnetic immunoseparation with Miltenyi isolation kits was used to isolate CD4+ and CD8+ T cells from PBMC. cDNA synthesis was primed from the TCR beta constant segment, followed by two successive PCR amplification steps. The libraries were sequenced on Illumina HiSeq 2000/2500, MiSeq or NextSeq, producing 2 x 150 bp reads. MIGEC was used to demultiplex reads and group the reads by UMI, and MiTCR was used to assemble and quantify clonotypes. To exclude erroneous sequences, only TCR cDNA sequences supported by at least two reads were retained. Downstream repertoire analysis used the tcR package, and clonotypes were matched across fractions by CDR3 nucleotide sequence plus V segment. Antigen specificity was annotated against VDJdb with VDJmatch, allowing one amino acid substitution in CDR3.

This receptor chain uses TRBV11-2 and TRBJ2-5; the D segment is perhaps TRBD1 or TRBD2, each sharing 5 matched bases. This clonotype originated in a man aged 45 to 65 who received an inactivated influenza vaccine. Donor details come from another sample of the same person, matched by shared clones. The material sequenced was CD4+ T cells sorted from PBMCs, taken 11 to 12 days after vaccination. The nucleotide sequence is given as TGTGCCAGCAGCCCGCTAATCCCGGGACCTTGGCAAGAGACCCAGTACTTC. It translates to CASSPLIPGPWQETQYF.